Detailed here is one TCR beta chain. The data derive from a study of cytomegalovirus exposure and HLA in healthy donors. This CDR3 region has 17 residues. Trimming stripped 4 bases from V and 0 bases from J, with 14 bases between. Germline assignment: CDR1 SGHRS and CDR2 YFSETQ. Vbeta (60) and Jbeta (13) primers were used in the PCR. Profiled with immunoSEQ multiplex PCR; TCRdb holds only in-frame clones, not every one. The sample lists about 140,000 clones; roughly 66% were seen once. The TCR sequence derives from a woman aged 55-75 years in good health and CMV-seronegative. The sequencing sample was made of PBMCs. The rearrangement uses TRBV5-1 and TRBJ1-6; tentative D call: TRBD1 (6 bases). This chain's CDR3 is CASSGDRTSSYNSPLHF. Here the CDR3 DNA reads TGCGCCAGCAGCGGTGACAGGACGAGCTCCTATAATTCACCCCTCCACTTT.